The 23 T cell receptor beta chains below all came from one sample that was sequenced in a study of blood T cell repertoires in COVID-19. Measured with immunoSEQ multiplex PCR; TCRdb has only the in-frame clones, and not every one. The sample holds 110,000 or so clones, roughly 80% seen once. What was sequenced was peripheral blood. Every receptor here comes from a man between 50 and 59 years old with acute or convalescent COVID-19.

This chain links TRBV19 with TRBJ1-1; 10 nucleotides line up with TRBD1. Germline CDR1 and CDR2: LNHDA and SQIVND (reference sequence). J lost 5 bases, V lost 10 bases, and 7 bases had no gene match. The CDR3 sequence is 13 residues long. In DNA form, the CDR3 reads TGTGCCACCTCAGGACAGGGGGTAACTGAAGCTTTCTTT. As protein: CATSGQGVTEAFF.

This clone was seen repeatedly, ten times or more. The V call is TRBV11-1, the J call TRBJ2-7; TRBD1 might be the D (5 bases). The germline V gene has CDR1 SGHAT and CDR2 FQDESV (reference sequence). V lost 5 bases, J lost 6 bases, and 17 bases lay in between. This CDR3 spans 14 amino acids. The CDR3 region is CASSINWQGSEQYF. The CDR3, as DNA: TGTGCCAGCAGCATTAATTGGCAGGGAAGCGAGCAGTACTTC.

The J gene is TRBJ2-6, the V gene TRBV20-1; tentatively, D is TRBD1 (6 bases). Germline CDR1 DFQATT, CDR2 SNEGSKA (reference sequence). The CDR3 sequence is 18 residues long. Trimming removed 3 bases from V and 5 bases from J, with 23 bases in between. The CDR3 nucleotides read TGCAGTGCTAGTAGTGCCGAGACAGGCTTTTCTAGGGCCAACGTCCTGACTTTC. Protein product: CSASSAETGFSRANVLTF.

The gene calls are TRBV6-5 and TRBJ2-7; 9 nucleotides match TRBD1. Germline V gene lookup returns CDR1 MNHEY and CDR2 SVGAGI. J lost 3 bases, V lost 6 bases, and 3 bases had no gene match. The CDR3 contains 13 residues. The chain's CDR3 is CASSRTGDYEQYF. In nucleotides, the CDR3 is TGTGCCAGCAGCAGGACAGGGGACTACGAGCAGTACTTC.

V usage is TRBV27 and J usage is TRBJ2-7; tentatively, D is TRBD1 (6 bases). The CDR3 contains 15 residues. V lost 7 bases and J lost 0, with 16 bases in between. Germline loops: CDR1 MNHEY, CDR2 SMNVEV (reference sequence). The chain's CDR3 is CASTETGTNSYEQYF. CDR3 sequence (DNA): TGTGCCAGCACTGAGACCGGGACAAACTCCTACGAGCAGTACTTC.

This sequence joins TRBV7-3 and TRBJ1-4, with 7 positions matching TRBD1. In germline, CDR1 is SGHTA, CDR2 FQGTGA. The CDR3 length is 15 residues. V was pared by 5 bases and J by 6 bases, with 9 bases of the junction left unmatched. CDR3 residues: CASSASGGWDEKLFF. CDR3 DNA sequence: TGTGCCAGCAGCGCCTCAGGGGGTTGGGATGAAAAACTGTTTTTT. Filled out from reference TRBV7-3 and TRBJ1-4, the complete variable domain reads GAGVSQTPSNKVTEKGKYVELRCDPISGHTALYWYRQSLGQGPEFLIYFQGTGAADDSGLPNDRFFAVRPEGSVSTLKIQRTERGDSAVYLCASSASGGWDEKLFFGSGTQLSVL.

This chain connects TRBV28 to TRBJ1-3, with 7 nucleotides matching TRBD1. CDR1 and CDR2 from the germline V gene are MDHEN and SYDVKM. The J segment lost 0 bases and the V segment lost 10 bases, leaving 3 bases of the junction unmatched. The CDR3 extends over 13 amino acids. DNA for the CDR3: TGTGCCATTCAGGGGGGCTCTGGAAACACCATATATTTT. Translated: CAIQGGSGNTIYF.

V and J are TRBV28 and TRBJ2-1; D gene unclear. Looked up from germline, CDR1 is MDHEN and CDR2 is SYDVKM. Trimming removed 5 bases from V and 15 bases from J, with 14 bases in between. This CDR3 region has 11 residues. The CDR3 DNA reads as TGTGCCAGCAGTCCGGGTCGAACGAGGTTCTTC. Its protein is CASSPGRTRFF.

V gene TRBV16 combines with J gene TRBJ1-1; 7 bases match TRBD1. This CDR3 contains 15 residues. Germline trimming cut 1 base from V and 3 bases from J; bases unmatched to any gene: 5. The germline V gene has CDR1 KGHSY and CDR2 FQNENV. In DNA, the CDR3 is TGTGCCAGCAGCCAATTCAGGGGGGTGGACACTGAAGCTTTCTTT. This encodes CASSQFRGVDTEAFF.

The rearrangement joins TRBV5-4 to TRBJ2-7, with 9 nucleotides matching TRBD1. The germline V gene encodes CDR1 SGHNT and CDR2 YYREEE (reference sequence). Germline trimming cut 0 bases from V and 4 bases from J; bases unmatched to any gene: 2. The CDR3 has 14 amino acids. CDR3 in amino acids: CASSLDRGQYEQYF. In DNA, the CDR3 is TGTGCCAGCAGCTTGGACAGGGGGCAATACGAGCAGTACTTC.

The genes are TRBV5-1 and TRBJ1-1, with D hard to call. Germline V gene lookup returns CDR1 SGHRS and CDR2 YFSETQ. The CDR3 consists of 14 residues. V was clipped by 1 base and J by 2 bases, with 9 bases between them. The CDR3, as DNA: TGCGCCAGCAGCTTGTCAAACGGTAACACTGAAGCTTTCTTT. Protein sequence: CASSLSNGNTEAFF.

The rearrangement joins TRBV27 to TRBJ1-1, with a possible D match to TRBD1 (5 bases). The CDR3 has 15 residues. Trimming pared 4 bases from V and 5 bases from J, leaving 17 bases between. Germline V gives CDR1 MNHEY, CDR2 SMNVEV (reference sequence). The CDR3 nucleotides read TGTGCCAGCAGTTCCGCGGGACTGGTCAATACTGAAGCTTTCTTT. Protein: CASSSAGLVNTEAFF.

This rearrangement joins TRBV20-1 to TRBJ2-3; D may be TRBD2 (6 bases). Germline V gene sequence: CDR1 DFQATT, CDR2 SNEGSKA (reference sequence). Trimming shortened V by 3 bases and J by 4 bases, and 20 bases separated the two germline ends. The CDR3 extends over 16 amino acids. Here the CDR3 DNA reads TGCAGTGCTAGTGCGGCTGCACGGACGGGGGCAGATACGCAGTATTTT. This encodes CSASAAARTGADTQYF.

V usage is TRBV7-2 and J usage is TRBJ2-3; 7 bases are shared with TRBD1. After removal of 4 bases from V and 0 bases from J, the junction contained 4 bases not matched to a gene. Germline CDR1 is SGHTA and CDR2 is FQGNSA. There are 15 residues in the CDR3. CDR3 amino acids: CASSWDSKSTDTQYF. The DNA of the CDR3 is TGTGCCAGCAGCTGGGACAGTAAGAGCACAGATACGCAGTATTTT.

The rearrangement joins TRBV6-6 to TRBJ2-3; TRBD2 is a possible D gene (5 bases). This CDR3 is built from 14 residues. From germline, CDR1 is MNHNY and CDR2 SVGAGI (reference sequence). Deletions cut 0 bases from V and 4 bases from J, with 8 bases between. The CDR3 loop is CASSYSRESDTQYF. CDR3 nucleotides: TGTGCCAGCAGTTACTCCCGGGAATCAGATACGCAGTATTTT.

This sequence joins TRBV11-2 and TRBJ2-7; D possibly corresponds to TRBD1 (6 bases). From germline, CDR1 is SGHAT and CDR2 FQNNGV. This CDR3 is 12 amino acids long. The germline V and J ends were trimmed by 5 bases and 7 bases, with 12 bases remaining between them. In DNA form, the CDR3 reads TGTGCCAGCAGCATGGGACAAAATGAGCAGTACGTC. Encoded protein: CASSMGQNEQYV.

This chain joins TRBV4-1 and TRBJ2-7, with D unresolved. This CDR3 spans 16 amino acids. V was shortened by 4 bases and J by 3 bases, with 19 bases between the two germline ends. Germline-derived CDR1 and CDR2 are MGHRA and YSYEKL. The DNA for the CDR3 is TGCGCCAGCAGCCTGTCCCCGTTCGGGTCCAGCTACGAGCAGTACTTC. This encodes CASSLSPFGSSYEQYF.

The chain joins TRBV11-2 to TRBJ2-7; possible D gene TRBD2, 6 bases. With 4 bases removed from V and 4 bases from J, the gap between germline ends came to 20 bases. Germline CDR1 is SGHAT and CDR2 is FQNNGV. CDR3 size: 16 residues. The CDR3 sequence: CASSSRAGTYAYEQYF. In DNA form, the CDR3 reads TGTGCCAGCAGCTCCCGCGCCGGGACTTACGCGTACGAGCAGTACTTC.

The chain has TRBV5-1 and TRBJ1-2; D perhaps matches TRBD1 (5 bases). CDR1 and CDR2 (germline): SGHRS, YFSETQ. The CDR3 has 13 residues. Trimming removed 0 bases from V and 8 bases from J, with 11 bases in between. The CDR3 coding sequence is TGCGCCAGCAGCTTGGGGCAGGGAAACGGCTACACCTTC. It translates to CASSLGQGNGYTF.

Only a few counts were recorded for this clone. The CDR3 sequence is CASSRQLSSGNTIYF. The CDR3 coding sequence is TGTGCCAGCAGCCGACAGTTGAGCTCTGGAAACACCATATATTTT. The rearrangement uses TRBV3-1 (or the pseudogene TRBV3-2) and TRBJ1-3, with D possibly matching TRBD1 (5 bases). CDR3 length: 15 amino acids. In germline, CDR1 is LGHDT, CDR2 YNNKEL (reference sequence). Between the trimmed V and J ends, which lost 4 bases and 0 bases, there was a span of 10 bases.

The chain carries TRBV19 and TRBJ1-1; maybe TRBD1 (6 bases). Germline CDR1 and CDR2: LNHDA and SQIVND (reference sequence). This CDR3 has 17 residues. Deletions cut 6 bases from V and 0 bases from J, with 20 bases between. The CDR3 here is CASRRRLLGAMNTEAFF. The CDR3, as DNA: TGTGCCAGTAGACGTAGACTGCTGGGGGCTATGAACACTGAAGCTTTCTTT.

This clone was found a few times. The chain is built from TRBV5-4 and TRBJ1-2; 10 nucleotides align to TRBD1. The CDR3 is 18 residues long. V lost 4 bases, J lost 0 bases, and 12 bases stayed unmatched. Germline-derived CDR1 and CDR2 are SGHNT and YYREEE (reference sequence). CDR3 DNA: TGTGCCAGCAGCGAATCGGACAGGGGGTATGAAGCTAACTATGGCTACACCTTC. Residues: CASSESDRGYEANYGYTF.

This chain links TRBV6-5 with TRBJ1-1; D is unclear. Trimming pared 0 bases from V and 1 base from J, leaving 3 bases between. Germline assignment: CDR1 MNHEY and CDR2 SVGAGI. The CDR3 sequence is 13 residues long. The chain's CDR3 is CASSYSSNTEAFF. The CDR3, as DNA: TGTGCCAGCAGTTACTCCTCGAACACTGAAGCTTTCTTT.